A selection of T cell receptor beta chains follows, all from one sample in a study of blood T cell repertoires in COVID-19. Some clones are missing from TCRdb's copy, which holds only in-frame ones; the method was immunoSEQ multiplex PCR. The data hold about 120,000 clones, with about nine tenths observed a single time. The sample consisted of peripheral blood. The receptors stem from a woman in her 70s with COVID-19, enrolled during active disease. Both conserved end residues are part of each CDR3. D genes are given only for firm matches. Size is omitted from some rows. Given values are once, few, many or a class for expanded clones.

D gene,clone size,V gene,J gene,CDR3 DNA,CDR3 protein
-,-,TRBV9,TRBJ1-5,TGTGCCAGCAGCGTGGGGGGGGGCAATCAGCCCCAGCATTTT,CASSVGGGNQPQHF
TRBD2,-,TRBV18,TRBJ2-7,TGTGCCAGCTCACCAGAGGAAAGCGGGGTTTCCTACGAGCAGTACTTC,CASSPEESGVSYEQYF
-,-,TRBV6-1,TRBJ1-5,TGTGCCAGCAGTGAAACACATAGCAATCAGCCCCAGCATTTT,CASSETHSNQPQHF
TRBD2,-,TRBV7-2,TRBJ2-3,TGTGCCAGCAGACCATATACAAGCGGGGGCTACCACACAGATACGCAGTATTTT,CASRPYTSGGYHTDTQYF
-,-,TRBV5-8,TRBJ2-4,TGTGCCAGCAGCTTGGGGGGCCGGCTCTCCACCAAAAACATTCAGTACTTC,CASSLGGRLSTKNIQYF
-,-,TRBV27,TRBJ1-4,TGTGCCAGCAGTTTACATCAAGGGCTAGCGGATGAAAAACTGTTTTTT,CASSLHQGLADEKLFF
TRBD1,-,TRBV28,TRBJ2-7,TGTGCCAGCAGTTGGACAGGGATCTACGAGCAGTACTTC,CASSWTGIYEQYF
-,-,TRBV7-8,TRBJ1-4,TGTGCCAGCAGCTTAGAGATTCTCGGAAAACTGTTTTTT,CASSLEILGKLFF
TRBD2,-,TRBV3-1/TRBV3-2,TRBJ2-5,TGTGCCAGCAACCTAGGGGCTAGCGGGGGGGCCGGTCAGACCCAGTACTTC,CASNLGASGGAGQTQYF
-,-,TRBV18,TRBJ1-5,TGTGCCAGCTCACTACAGGGACGGAGCAATCAGCCCCAGCATTTT,CASSLQGRSNQPQHF
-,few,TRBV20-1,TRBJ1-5,TGCAGTGCTAGTCAGGCGTCCGAGTATCAGCCCCAGCATTTT,CSASQASEYQPQHF
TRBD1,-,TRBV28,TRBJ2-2,TGTGCCAGCCTCGTTTCGGTGGGACAGGGTTCCACCGGGGAGCTGTTTTTT,CASLVSVGQGSTGELFF
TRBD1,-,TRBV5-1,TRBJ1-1,TGCGCCAGCAGCTTACCGGGACAGGGGTGGACTGAAGCTTTCTTT,CASSLPGQGWTEAFF
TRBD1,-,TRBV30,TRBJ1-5,TGTGCCTGGGGGGGACAGGGGGCCTCGGGCAATCAGCCCCAGCATTTT,CAWGGQGASGNQPQHF
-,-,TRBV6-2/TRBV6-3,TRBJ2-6,TGTGCCAGCACCCCACATGGTTCCTCTGGGGCCAACGTCCTGACTTTC,CASTPHGSSGANVLTF
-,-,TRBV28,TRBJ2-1,TGTGCCAGCAGTGTTTCAGGGGACGCCTATCGAAATGAGCAGTTCTTC,CASSVSGDAYRNEQFF
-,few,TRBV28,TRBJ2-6,TGTGCCAGCAGTTTAAAGGGGTTGGGAGGGGCCAACGTCCTGACTTTC,CASSLKGLGGANVLTF
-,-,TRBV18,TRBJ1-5,TGTGCCAGCTCACCAGAGCAGGGTAATCAGCCCCAGCATTTT,CASSPEQGNQPQHF
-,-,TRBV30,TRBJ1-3,TGTGCCTGGAGCTACTCAACGGGAAACACCATATATTTT,CAWSYSTGNTIYF
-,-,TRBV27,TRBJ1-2,TGTGCCAGCAGTTTATTCAGGGCGGGAGGCTACACCTTC,CASSLFRAGGYTF
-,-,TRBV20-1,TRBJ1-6,TGCAGTGCTAGTCCTATCTTGAGCTCCTATAATTCACCCCTCCACTTT,CSASPILSSYNSPLHF